The sequence of this T cell receptor beta chain was determined in a study of cytomegalovirus exposure and HLA in healthy donors. Study information: An early data release held about 85 million unique TCRs from HLA-typed donors.

Worth noting for this clone: Its antigen remains unidentified.

Study-wide points: As a later analysis revealed, the rate of TCR association differed by HLA locus, with DRB1 most and HLA-C fewest.

Primers for the PCR totalled 60 Vbeta and 13 Jbeta. This table comes from immunoSEQ multiplex PCR, and its TCRdb copy is limited to in-frame clones, with some not included. In the table there are about 120,000 clones, approximately 80% of which are singletons. Donors were nominally healthy when sampled, though unrecorded immune exposures were likely. The J segment lost 1 base and the V segment lost 6 bases, leaving 3 bases of the junction unmatched. CDR1 is LNHDA, CDR2 SQIVND, per germline (reference sequence). The CDR3 runs to 15 residues. The sequencing input was PBMCs. The gene calls are TRBV19 and TRBJ2-1; TRBD1 aligns across 10 bases. This TCR derives from a young man in good health and CMV-seropositive. For the CDR3, the DNA is TGTGCCAGTAGCCGACAGGGGGCTTCCTACAATGAGCAGTTCTTC. It translates to CASSRQGASYNEQFF.